This T cell receptor beta chain was retrieved from a study of shared clonotypes between healthy human individuals. Clones were sequenced by immunoSEQ multiplex PCR, and TCRdb holds only the in-frame ones, with some missing. The top ten hold over 9.5% of the sample, which has around 500,000 clones, 70% to 80% seen once. This sequence was found in a woman aged 40 to 49 in good health. Some clones in this sample may be carry-over from other donors' samples. Specimen: PBMCs.

The CDR3 DNA sequence: TGCGCCAGCAGCTTGGAGGGTCAAGATACGCAGTATTTT. Translating it yields CASSLEGQDTQYF. This chain uses TRBV5-1 with TRBJ2-3; no clear D gene. Deletions cut 0 bases from V and 5 bases from J, with 7 bases between. The germline V gene encodes CDR1 SGHRS and CDR2 YFSETQ. This CDR3 has 13 amino acids.